A single sample gave rise to the 12 T cell receptor beta chains below, sequenced in a study of spatial heterogeneity in lung cancer. TCRdb reprocessed the 5' RACE reads with MiXCR, giving one entry per CDR3 protein. Of some 78,000 distinct CDR3 sequences listed, 8% are singletons. Time point meaning: sample taken at primary tumor resection. The sample was PBMCs, taken at surgery. The receptors come from a male donor with early-stage non-small cell lung cancer.

The gene calls are TRBV3-1 and TRBJ2-3; D possibly corresponds to TRBD2 (6 bases). The germline V and J ends were trimmed by 1 base and 2 bases, with 13 bases remaining between them. CDR3 length equals 16 residues. CDR1 and CDR2 (germline): LGHDT, YNNKEL (reference sequence). Written as DNA, the CDR3 is TGTGCCAGCAGCCAAGGATCAGGAGGGAACACAGATACGCAGTATTTT. It is translated as CASSQGSGGNTDTQYF.

The sample holds many counts of this clonotype. The V call is TRBV2, the J call TRBJ2-7; 7 bases fit TRBD2. V shed 6 bases and J 2 bases; nucleotides not matched to a gene: 7. The germline CDR1 and CDR2 sequences are SNHLY and FYNNEI. The CDR3 contains 14 residues. Here the CDR3 reads CASRPRDYPYEQYF. CDR3 in DNA: TGTGCCAGCAGGCCCCGGGACTACCCCTACGAGCAGTACTTC.

By frequency in the sample, this clonotype is medium-sized (0.01 to 0.1%). The chain uses TRBV6-2 or TRBV6-3 and TRBJ2-1; tentatively, D is TRBD1 (6 bases). The V end was cut by 3 bases, the J end by 2 bases, with 11 bases between. Germline-derived CDR1 and CDR2 are MNHEY and SVGEGT. The CDR3 is 15 amino acids. For the CDR3, the DNA is TGTGCCAGCAGTTATGAGGGGGAAGCCTACAATGAGCAGTTCTTC. Its translation is CASSYEGEAYNEQFF.

This sequence joins TRBV20-1 and TRBJ2-5, with 7 bases lining up with TRBD2. This CDR3 contains 15 residues. Germline V CDR1 and CDR2: DFQATT, SNEGSKA (reference sequence). The V gene end was trimmed by 1 base and the J gene end by 4 bases; junction bases not matched to a gene: 9. This CDR3 reads CSARGNAGAGETQYF. The CDR3 DNA sequence: TGCAGTGCTAGAGGAAACGCGGGAGCGGGAGAGACCCAGTACTTC.

The chain uses TRBV7-2 and TRBJ2-1, with D possibly matching TRBD2 (5 bases). The germline gives CDR1 SGHTA, CDR2 FQGNSA. V lost 4 bases and J lost 8, with 18 bases in between. CDR3 size: 15 residues. CDR3 in DNA: TGTGCCAGCAGCTACCAGCCCACAGAGGGCGATGAGCAGTTCTTC. The encoded protein is CASSYQPTEGDEQFF.

This clonotype came up many times. V usage is TRBV12-3 or TRBV12-4 and J usage is TRBJ2-1; 7 bases map to TRBD1. After removal of 5 bases from V and 1 base from J, the junction contained 5 bases not matched to a gene. This CDR3 has 15 amino acids. The CDR3 region has the DNA TGTGCCAGCAGTCAACGGGACAGATCCTACAATGAGCAGTTCTTC. Translation: CASSQRDRSYNEQFF.

This clonotype has a count of ten or more. The chain employs TRBV24-1 and TRBJ2-2; TRBD1 might be the D (5 bases). Germline V CDR1 and CDR2: KGHDR, SFDVKD. V lost 6 bases and J 1 base, leaving 8 bases between the germline ends. There are 14 residues in the CDR3. CDR3 in DNA: TGTGCCACCAGTAGAGACAGGAACACCGGGGAGCTGTTTTTT. Its translation is CATSRDRNTGELFF.

In this sample, this clonotype turned up many times. This chain connects TRBV29-1 to TRBJ1-1, with D unclear. The CDR3 consists of 14 residues. Germline CDR1 SQVTM, CDR2 ANQGSEA. V shed 4 bases and J shed 0 bases, with 12 bases lying between them. CDR3: CSVARSPMNTEAFF. The CDR3 DNA sequence: TGCAGCGTTGCTCGCAGCCCAATGAACACTGAAGCTTTCTTT. Combining the CDR3 with reference TRBV29-1 and TRBJ1-1 gives the whole variable domain SAVISQKPSRDICQRGTSLTIQCQVDSQVTMMFWYRQQPGQSLTLIATANQGSEATYESGFVIDKFPISRPNLTFSTLTVSNMSPEDSSIYLCSVARSPMNTEAFFGQGTRLTVV.

The V call is TRBV3-1, the J call TRBJ2-2; 7 positions agree with TRBD2. J gave up 4 bases and V 1 base, and 6 bases lay outside the gene matches. The CDR3 spans 16 residues. CDR1 is LGHDT and CDR2 is YNNKEL in the germline V gene (reference sequence). CDR3: CASSQAGGRGTGELFF. The CDR3 nucleotides are TGTGCCAGCAGCCAAGCCGGCGGGAGAGGCACCGGGGAGCTGTTTTTT.

V usage is TRBV3-1 and J usage is TRBJ1-2; the D is unclear. V gave up 1 base and J gave up 4 bases, with 13 bases separating them. This CDR3 has 15 amino acids. CDR1 LGHDT and CDR2 YNNKEL come from the germline V gene (reference sequence). Here the CDR3 reads CASSQGRSASYGYTF. The CDR3, as DNA: TGTGCCAGCAGCCAAGGCCGGAGCGCGTCCTATGGCTACACCTTC.

The chain uses TRBV28 and TRBJ1-1, with D tentatively TRBD1 (6 bases). CDR1 MDHEN and CDR2 SYDVKM come from the germline V gene. CDR3 length: 12 amino acids. V was clipped by 10 bases and J by 3 bases, with 12 bases between them. CDR3 sequence reads: CATRGGHTEAFF. CDR3 DNA sequence: TGTGCCACCCGGGGGGGGCACACTGAAGCTTTCTTT.

This clonotype has ten or more counts. The gene calls are TRBV6-4 and TRBJ2-1; D is unresolved. Germline V gene sequence: CDR1 MRHNA, CDR2 SNTAGT. There are 15 residues in the CDR3. With 3 bases removed from V and 0 bases from J, the gap between germline ends came to 9 bases. CDR3 sequence reads: CASSEQPTSYNEQFF. The CDR3 DNA sequence: TGTGCCAGCAGTGAACAACCTACCTCCTACAATGAGCAGTTCTTC.